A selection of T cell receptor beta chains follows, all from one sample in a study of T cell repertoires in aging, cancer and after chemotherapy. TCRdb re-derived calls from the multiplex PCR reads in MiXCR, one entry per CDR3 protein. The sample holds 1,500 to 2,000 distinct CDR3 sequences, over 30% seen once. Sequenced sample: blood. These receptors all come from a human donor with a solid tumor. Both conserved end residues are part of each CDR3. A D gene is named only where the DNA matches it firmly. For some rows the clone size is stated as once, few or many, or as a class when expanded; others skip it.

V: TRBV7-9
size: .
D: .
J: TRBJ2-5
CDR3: CASSFSGLEQETQYF
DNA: TGTGCCAGCAGCTTTTCGGGACTCGAGCAAGAGACCCAGTACTTC

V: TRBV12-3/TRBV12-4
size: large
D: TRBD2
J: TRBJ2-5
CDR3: CASSPGLAQETQYF
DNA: TGTGCCAGCAGCCCTGGACTAGCCCAAGAGACCCAGTACTTC

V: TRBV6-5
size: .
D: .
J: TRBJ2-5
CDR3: CASRSPGETQYF
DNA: TGTGCCAGCAGATCACCGGGGGAGACCCAGTACTTC

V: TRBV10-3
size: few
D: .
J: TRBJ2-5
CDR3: CAISKGSSQETQYF
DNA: TGTGCCATCAGTAAGGGCTCAAGCCAAGAGACCCAGTACTTC

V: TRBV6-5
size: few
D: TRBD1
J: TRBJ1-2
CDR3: CASSLEGQGASVEGYTF
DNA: TGTGCCAGCAGCCTCGAGGGACAGGGGGCATCAGTTGAAGGCTACACCTTC

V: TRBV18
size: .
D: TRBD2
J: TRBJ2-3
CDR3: CASSLTPRSGSATDTQYF
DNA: TGTGCCAGCTCACTTACACCCAGAAGCGGGAGTGCGACAGATACGCAGTATTTT

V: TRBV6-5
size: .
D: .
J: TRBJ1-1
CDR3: CASSYSTQGLQSTEAFF
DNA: TGTGCCAGCAGTTACTCGACTCAGGGGCTTCAGAGCACTGAAGCTTTCTTT

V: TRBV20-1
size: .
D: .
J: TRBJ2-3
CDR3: CSARDGQSPLDTQYF
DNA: TGCAGTGCTAGAGATGGACAGAGCCCCCTCGATACGCAGTATTTT

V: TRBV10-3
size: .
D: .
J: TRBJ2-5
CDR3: CANGPGKGLQETQYF
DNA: TGTGCCAACGGGCCCGGTAAGGGACTCCAAGAGACCCAGTACTTC

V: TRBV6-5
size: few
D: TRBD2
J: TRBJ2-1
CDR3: CATSRTSGRVLYNEQFF
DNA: TGTGCCACCTCAAGGACTAGCGGGAGGGTTCTTTACAATGAGCAGTTCTTC

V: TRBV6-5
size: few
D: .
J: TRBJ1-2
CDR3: CASRDGTNYGYTF
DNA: TGTGCCAGCAGGGACGGGACTAACTATGGCTACACCTTC

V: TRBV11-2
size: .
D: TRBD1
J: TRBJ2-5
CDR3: CASSLRPGQGKTQYF
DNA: TGTGCCAGCAGCTTAAGGCCCGGACAGGGAAAGACCCAGTACTTC

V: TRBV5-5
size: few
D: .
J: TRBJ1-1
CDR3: CASSFPTEAFF
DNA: TGTGCCAGCAGCTTCCCAACTGAAGCTTTCTTT

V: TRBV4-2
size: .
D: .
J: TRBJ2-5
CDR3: CASSQLGPQQTQYF
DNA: TGTGCCAGCAGCCAGCTCGGGCCACAACAGACCCAGTACTTC

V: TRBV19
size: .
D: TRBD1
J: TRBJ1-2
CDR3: CASSPRTGPRNYGYTF
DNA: TGTGCCAGTAGTCCAAGGACAGGGCCCCGTAACTATGGCTACACCTTC

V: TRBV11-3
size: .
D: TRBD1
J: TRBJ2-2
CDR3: CASRKRGQGGTGELFF
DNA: TGTGCCAGCAGGAAAAGGGGACAGGGAGGCACCGGGGAGCTGTTTTTT

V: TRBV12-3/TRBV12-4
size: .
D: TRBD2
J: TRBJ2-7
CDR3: CASSFGGGWYEQYF
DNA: TGTGCCAGCAGTTTCGGGGGGGGGTGGTACGAGCAGTACTTC

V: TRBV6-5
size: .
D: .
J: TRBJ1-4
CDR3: CASSPLGEKLFF
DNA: TGTGCCAGCAGCCCCCTTGGAGAAAAACTGTTTTTT

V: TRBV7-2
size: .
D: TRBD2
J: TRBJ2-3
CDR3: CASSLDLLAGGADTQYF
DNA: TGTGCCAGCAGCTTAGACCTCCTAGCGGGGGGGGCAGATACGCAGTATTTT

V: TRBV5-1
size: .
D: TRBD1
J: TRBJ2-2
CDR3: CASSPGTGQTGELFF
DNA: TGCGCCAGCAGCCCGGGGACAGGGCAGACCGGGGAGCTGTTTTTT

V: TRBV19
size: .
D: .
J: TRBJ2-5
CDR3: CAKLQETQYF
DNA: TGTGCCAAGTTACAAGAGACCCAGTACTTC

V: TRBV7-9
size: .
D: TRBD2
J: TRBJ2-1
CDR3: CASSLELAGNEQFF
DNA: TGTGCCAGCAGCTTAGAACTAGCGGGGAATGAGCAGTTCTTC

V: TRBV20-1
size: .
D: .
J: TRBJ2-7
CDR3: CSATGQSEQYF
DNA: TGCAGTGCGACAGGCCAGAGCGAGCAGTACTTC

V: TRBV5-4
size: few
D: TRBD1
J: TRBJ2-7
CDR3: CASSLLTGVVYEQYF
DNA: TGTGCCAGCAGCTTATTGACAGGGGTCGTATACGAGCAGTACTTC

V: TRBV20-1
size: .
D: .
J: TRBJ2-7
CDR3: CSARSKGTFYYEQYF
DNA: TGCAGTGCTAGATCGAAGGGGACATTTTACTACGAGCAGTACTTC

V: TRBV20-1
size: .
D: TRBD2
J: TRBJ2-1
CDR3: CSAAPVRLADYNEQFF
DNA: TGCAGTGCCGCCCCCGTCAGACTAGCGGACTACAATGAGCAGTTCTTC

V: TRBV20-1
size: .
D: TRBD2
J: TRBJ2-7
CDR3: CSARFGGGGFYEQYF
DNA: TGCAGTGCTAGGTTCGGGGGGGGCGGGTTTTACGAGCAGTACTTC

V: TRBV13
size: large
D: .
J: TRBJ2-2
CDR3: CASQQASTYTGELFF
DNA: TGTGCCAGCCAACAGGCTTCTACCTACACCGGGGAGCTGTTTTTT

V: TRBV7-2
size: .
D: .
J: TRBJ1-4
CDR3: CASSLVPRVEKLFF
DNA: TGTGCCAGCAGCTTAGTGCCTCGAGTTGAAAAACTGTTTTTT

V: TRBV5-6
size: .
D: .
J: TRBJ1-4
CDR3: CASSLRGITNEKLFF
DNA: TGCGCCAGCAGCTTACGGGGGATAACTAATGAAAAACTGTTTTTT

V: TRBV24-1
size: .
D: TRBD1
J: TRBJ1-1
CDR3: CATRGTGASTEAFF
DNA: TGTGCCACCAGGGGGACAGGGGCCTCCACTGAAGCTTTCTTT

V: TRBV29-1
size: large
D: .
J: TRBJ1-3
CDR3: CSARGRGNTIYF
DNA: TGCAGCGCGCGGGGGCGAGGAAACACCATATATTTT

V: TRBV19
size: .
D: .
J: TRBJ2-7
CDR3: CASSIDTEVTYEQYF
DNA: TGTGCCAGTAGTATAGATACAGAGGTCACCTACGAGCAGTACTTC

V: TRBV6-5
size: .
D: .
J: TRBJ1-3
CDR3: CASSYSAGVGGNTIYF
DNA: TGTGCCAGCAGTTACTCGGCGGGGGTTGGAGGAAACACCATATATTTT

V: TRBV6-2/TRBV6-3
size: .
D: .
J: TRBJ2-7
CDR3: CASSYTTLQGAYEQYF
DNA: TGTGCCAGCAGTTACACCACCCTACAGGGCGCCTACGAGCAGTACTTC

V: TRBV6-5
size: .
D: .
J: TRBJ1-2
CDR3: CASRPGPKGGYTF
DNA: TGTGCCAGCCGTCCCGGCCCGAAAGGTGGCTACACCTTC

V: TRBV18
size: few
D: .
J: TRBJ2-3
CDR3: CASSQTLLDTQYF
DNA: TGTGCCAGCTCACAGACATTATTGGATACGCAGTATTTT

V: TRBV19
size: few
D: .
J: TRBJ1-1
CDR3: CASSIDGSGEAFF
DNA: TGTGCCAGTAGTATAGACGGGTCAGGTGAAGCTTTCTTT

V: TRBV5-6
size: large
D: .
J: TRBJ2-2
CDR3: CASSLSLAGELFF
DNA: TGTGCCAGCAGCTTGTCATTGGCTGGGGAGCTGTTTTTT

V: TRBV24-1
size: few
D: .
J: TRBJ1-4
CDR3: CATSPGWSTNEKLFF
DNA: TGTGCCACCAGCCCAGGGTGGTCAACTAATGAAAAACTGTTTTTT

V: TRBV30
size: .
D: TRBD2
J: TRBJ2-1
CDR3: CAWKTSGGRNEQFF
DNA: TGTGCCTGGAAGACTAGCGGGGGCCGCAATGAGCAGTTCTTC

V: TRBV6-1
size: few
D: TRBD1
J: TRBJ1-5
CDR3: CASSGTGDGQPQHF
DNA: TGTGCCAGCAGTGGGACAGGGGATGGTCAGCCCCAGCATTTT

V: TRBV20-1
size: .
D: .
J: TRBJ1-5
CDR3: CSARKQVNQPQHF
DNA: TGCAGTGCTAGAAAACAGGTGAATCAGCCCCAGCATTTT

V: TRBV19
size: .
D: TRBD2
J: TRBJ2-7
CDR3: CASSVAGGSNEQYF
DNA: TGTGCCAGTAGTGTGGCGGGGGGTTCAAACGAGCAGTACTTC

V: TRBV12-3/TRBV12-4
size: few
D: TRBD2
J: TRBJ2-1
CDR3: CASSFFLAGGLSRNEQFF
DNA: TGTGCCAGCAGTTTTTTTCTAGCGGGGGGGTTATCCCGCAATGAGCAGTTCTTC

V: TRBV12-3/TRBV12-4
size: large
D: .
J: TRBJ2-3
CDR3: CASSFVASTDTQYF
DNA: TGTGCCAGCAGTTTCGTCGCTAGCACAGATACGCAGTATTTT

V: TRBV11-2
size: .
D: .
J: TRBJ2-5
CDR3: CASSPRETQYF
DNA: TGTGCCAGCAGCCCCAGGGAGACCCAGTACTTC

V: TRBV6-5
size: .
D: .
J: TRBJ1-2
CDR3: CASSTHTGNGYTF
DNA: TGTGCCAGCAGTACTCATACAGGGAATGGCTACACCTTC

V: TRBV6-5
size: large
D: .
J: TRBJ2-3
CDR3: CASSYGSAEDTQYF
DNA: TGTGCCAGCAGTTACGGATCCGCTGAGGATACGCAGTATTTT

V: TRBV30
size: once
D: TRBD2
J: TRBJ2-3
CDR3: CAWSASGGGNTQYF
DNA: TGTGCCTGGAGTGCTAGCGGGGGCGGTAATACGCAGTATTTT

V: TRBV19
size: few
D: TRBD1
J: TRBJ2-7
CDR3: CASSRQGAYEQYF
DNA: TGTGCCAGTAGCCGACAGGGGGCCTACGAGCAGTACTTC

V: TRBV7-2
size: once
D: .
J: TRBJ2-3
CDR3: CASTLMGTDTQYF
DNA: TGTGCCAGCACCCTAATGGGCACAGATACGCAGTATTTT

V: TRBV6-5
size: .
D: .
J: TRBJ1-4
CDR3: CASSYPGTSEKLFF
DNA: TGTGCCAGCAGTTACCCTGGGACATCTGAAAAACTGTTTTTT

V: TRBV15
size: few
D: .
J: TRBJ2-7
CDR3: CATSRDIESYEQYF
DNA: TGTGCCACCAGCAGAGATATCGAGTCCTACGAGCAGTACTTC